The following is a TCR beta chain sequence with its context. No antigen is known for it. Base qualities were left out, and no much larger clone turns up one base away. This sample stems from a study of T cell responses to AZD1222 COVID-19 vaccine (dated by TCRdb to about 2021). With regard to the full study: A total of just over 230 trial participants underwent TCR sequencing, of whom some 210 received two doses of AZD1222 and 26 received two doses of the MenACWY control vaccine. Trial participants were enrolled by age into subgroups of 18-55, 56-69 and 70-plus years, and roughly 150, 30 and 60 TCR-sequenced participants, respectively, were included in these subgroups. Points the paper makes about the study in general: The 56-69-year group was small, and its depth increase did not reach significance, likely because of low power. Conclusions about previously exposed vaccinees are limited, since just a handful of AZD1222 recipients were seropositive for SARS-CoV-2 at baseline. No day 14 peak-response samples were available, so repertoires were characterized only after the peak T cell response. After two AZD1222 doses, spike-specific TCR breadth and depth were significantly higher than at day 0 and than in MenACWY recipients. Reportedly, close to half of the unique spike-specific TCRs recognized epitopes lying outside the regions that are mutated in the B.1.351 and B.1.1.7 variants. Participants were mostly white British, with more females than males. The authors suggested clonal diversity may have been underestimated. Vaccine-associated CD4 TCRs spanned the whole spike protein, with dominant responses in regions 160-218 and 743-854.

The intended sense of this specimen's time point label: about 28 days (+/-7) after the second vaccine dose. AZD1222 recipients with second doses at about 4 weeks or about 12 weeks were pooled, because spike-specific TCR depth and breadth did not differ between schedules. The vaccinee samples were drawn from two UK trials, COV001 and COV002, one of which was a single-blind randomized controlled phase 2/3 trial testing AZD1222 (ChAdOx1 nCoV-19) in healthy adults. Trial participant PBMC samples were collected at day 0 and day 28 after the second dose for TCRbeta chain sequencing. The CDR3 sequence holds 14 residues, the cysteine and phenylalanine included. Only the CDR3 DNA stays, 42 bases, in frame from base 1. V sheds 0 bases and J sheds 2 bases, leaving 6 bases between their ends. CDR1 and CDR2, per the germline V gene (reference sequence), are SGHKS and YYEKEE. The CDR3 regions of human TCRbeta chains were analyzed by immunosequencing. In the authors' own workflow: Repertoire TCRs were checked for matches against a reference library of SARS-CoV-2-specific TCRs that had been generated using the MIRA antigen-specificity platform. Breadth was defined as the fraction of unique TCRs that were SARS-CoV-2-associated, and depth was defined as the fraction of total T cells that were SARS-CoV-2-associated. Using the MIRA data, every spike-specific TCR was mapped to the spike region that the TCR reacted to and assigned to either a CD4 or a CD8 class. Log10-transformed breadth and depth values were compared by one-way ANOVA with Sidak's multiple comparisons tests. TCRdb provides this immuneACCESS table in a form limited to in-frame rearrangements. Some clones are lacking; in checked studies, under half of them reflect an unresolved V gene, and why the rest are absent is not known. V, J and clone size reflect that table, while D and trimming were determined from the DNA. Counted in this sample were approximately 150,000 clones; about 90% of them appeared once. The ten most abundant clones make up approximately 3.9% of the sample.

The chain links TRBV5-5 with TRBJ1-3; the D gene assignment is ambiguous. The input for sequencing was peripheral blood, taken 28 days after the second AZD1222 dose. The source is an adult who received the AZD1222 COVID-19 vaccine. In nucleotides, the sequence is TGTGCCAGCAGCTTGGTAGTTCCTGGAAACACCATATATTTT. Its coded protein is CASSLVVPGNTIYF.